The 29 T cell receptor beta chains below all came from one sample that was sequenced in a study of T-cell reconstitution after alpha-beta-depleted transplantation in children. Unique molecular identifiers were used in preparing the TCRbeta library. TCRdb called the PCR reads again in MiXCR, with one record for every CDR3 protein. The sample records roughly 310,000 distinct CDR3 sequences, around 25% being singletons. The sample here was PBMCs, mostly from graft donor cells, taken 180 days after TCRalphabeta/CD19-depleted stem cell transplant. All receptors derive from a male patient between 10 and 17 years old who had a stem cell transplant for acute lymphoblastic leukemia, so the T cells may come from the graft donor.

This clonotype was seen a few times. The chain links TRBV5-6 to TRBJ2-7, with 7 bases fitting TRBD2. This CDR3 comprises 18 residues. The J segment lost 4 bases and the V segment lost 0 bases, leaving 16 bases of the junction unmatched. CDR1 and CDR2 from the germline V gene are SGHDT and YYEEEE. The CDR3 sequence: CASSLVSPYAGDGYEQYF. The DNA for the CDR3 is TGTGCCAGCAGCTTGGTGTCCCCTTACGCGGGAGACGGGTACGAGCAGTACTTC.

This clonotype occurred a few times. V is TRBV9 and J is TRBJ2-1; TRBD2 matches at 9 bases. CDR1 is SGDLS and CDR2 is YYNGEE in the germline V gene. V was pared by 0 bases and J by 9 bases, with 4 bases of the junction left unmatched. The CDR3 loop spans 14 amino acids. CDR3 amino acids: CASSVEGSGSEQFF. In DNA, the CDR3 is TGTGCCAGCAGCGTAGAGGGTAGCGGGAGTGAGCAGTTCTTC.

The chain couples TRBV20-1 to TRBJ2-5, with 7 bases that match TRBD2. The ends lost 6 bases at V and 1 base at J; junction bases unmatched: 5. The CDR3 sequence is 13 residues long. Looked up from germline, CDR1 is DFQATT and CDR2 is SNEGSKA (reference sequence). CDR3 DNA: TGCAGTGCCGACCCGGGGGGCCAAGAGACCCAGTACTTC. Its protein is CSADPGGQETQYF.

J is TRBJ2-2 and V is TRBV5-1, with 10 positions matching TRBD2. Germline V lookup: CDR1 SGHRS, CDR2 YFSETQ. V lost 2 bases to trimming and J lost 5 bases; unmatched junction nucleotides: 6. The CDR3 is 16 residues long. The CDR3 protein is CASSFILAGATGELFF. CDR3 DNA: TGCGCCAGCAGCTTTATCCTAGCGGGAGCAACCGGGGAGCTGTTTTTT.

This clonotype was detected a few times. CDR3 sequence: CSGSREATTGELFF. The CDR3 DNA sequence: TGCAGCGGGTCGCGGGAGGCTACCACCGGGGAGCTGTTTTTT. The chain joins TRBV20-1 to TRBJ2-2; 8 nucleotides line up with TRBD2. Germline assignment: CDR1 DFQATT and CDR2 SNEGSKA (reference sequence). This CDR3 is 14 amino acids long.

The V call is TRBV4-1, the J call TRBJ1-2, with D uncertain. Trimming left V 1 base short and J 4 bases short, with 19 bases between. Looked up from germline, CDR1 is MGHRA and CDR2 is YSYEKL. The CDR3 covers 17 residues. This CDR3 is CASSQGGSSRAPYGYTF. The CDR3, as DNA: TGCGCCAGCAGCCAAGGAGGAAGTAGTCGGGCCCCCTATGGCTACACCTTC.

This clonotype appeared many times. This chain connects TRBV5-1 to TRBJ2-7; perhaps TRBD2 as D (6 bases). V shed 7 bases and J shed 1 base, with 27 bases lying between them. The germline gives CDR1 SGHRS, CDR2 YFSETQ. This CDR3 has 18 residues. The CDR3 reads CASGRGKFEVSGSYEQYF. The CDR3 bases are TGCGCCAGCGGCCGGGGGAAATTTGAGGTCAGTGGATCCTACGAGCAGTACTTC.

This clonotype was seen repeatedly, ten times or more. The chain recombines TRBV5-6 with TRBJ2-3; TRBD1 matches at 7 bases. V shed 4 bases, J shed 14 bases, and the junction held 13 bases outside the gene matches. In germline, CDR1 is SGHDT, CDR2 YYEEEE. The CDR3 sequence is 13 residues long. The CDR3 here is CASSQMTGPTPYF. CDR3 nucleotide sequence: TGTGCCAGCAGCCAGATGACAGGGCCCACACCGTATTTT.

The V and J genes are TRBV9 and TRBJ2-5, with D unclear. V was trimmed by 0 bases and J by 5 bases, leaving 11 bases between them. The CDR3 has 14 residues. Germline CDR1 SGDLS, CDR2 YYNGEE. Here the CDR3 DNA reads TGTGCCAGCAGCGTAGGAAATCGTGGGGAGACCCAGTACTTC. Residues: CASSVGNRGETQYF.

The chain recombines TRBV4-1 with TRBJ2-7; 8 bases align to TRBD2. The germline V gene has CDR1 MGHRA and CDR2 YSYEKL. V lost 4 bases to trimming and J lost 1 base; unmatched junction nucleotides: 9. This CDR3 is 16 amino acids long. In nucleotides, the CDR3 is TGCGCCAGCAGCCCAAGGGGACTAGGGATTTCCTACGAGCAGTACTTC. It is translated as CASSPRGLGISYEQYF.

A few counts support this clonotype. The CDR3: CASSLISGRNWRVPDEQYF. For the CDR3, the DNA is TGTGCCAGCAGCTTAATTTCCGGGAGAAATTGGAGGGTTCCAGACGAGCAGTACTTC. V usage is TRBV7-3 and J usage is TRBJ2-7; D is possibly TRBD2 (6 bases). This CDR3 has 19 residues. V lost 1 base to trimming and J lost 5 bases, with 27 bases between them. CDR1 SGHTA and CDR2 FQGTGA come from the germline V gene.

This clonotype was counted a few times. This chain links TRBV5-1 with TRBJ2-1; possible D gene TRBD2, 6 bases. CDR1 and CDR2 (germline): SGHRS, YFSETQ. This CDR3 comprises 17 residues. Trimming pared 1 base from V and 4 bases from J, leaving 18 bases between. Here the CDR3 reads CASSLHAGLSVYNEQFF. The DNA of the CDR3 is TGCGCCAGCAGCTTGCACGCGGGACTCAGCGTTTACAATGAGCAGTTCTTC.

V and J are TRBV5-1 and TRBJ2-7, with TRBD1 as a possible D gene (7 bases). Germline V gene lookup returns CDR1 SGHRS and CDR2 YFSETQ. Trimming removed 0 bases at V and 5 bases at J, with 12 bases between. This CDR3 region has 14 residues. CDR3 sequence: CASSLDRGGHEQYF. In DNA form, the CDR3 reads TGCGCCAGCAGCTTGGACAGGGGAGGCCACGAGCAGTACTTC. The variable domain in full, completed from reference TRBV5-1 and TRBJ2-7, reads KAGVTQTPRYLIKTRGQQVTLSCSPISGHRSVSWYQQTPGQGLQFLFEYFSETQRNKGNFPGRFSGRQFSNSRSEMNVSTLELGDSALYLCASSLDRGGHEQYFGPGTRLTVT.

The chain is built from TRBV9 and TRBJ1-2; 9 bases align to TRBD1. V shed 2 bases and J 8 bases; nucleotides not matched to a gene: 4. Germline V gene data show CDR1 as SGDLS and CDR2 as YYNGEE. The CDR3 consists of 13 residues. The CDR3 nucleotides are TGTGCCAGCAGCGTCGGGACAGGGTTCGGCTACACCTTC. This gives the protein CASSVGTGFGYTF.

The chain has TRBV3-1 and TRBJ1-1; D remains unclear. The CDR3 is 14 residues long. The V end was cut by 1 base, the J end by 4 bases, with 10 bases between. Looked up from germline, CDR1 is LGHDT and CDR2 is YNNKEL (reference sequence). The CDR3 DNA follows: TGTGCCAGCAGCCAAGGGGAACTGCTCACTGAAGCTTTCTTT. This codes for CASSQGELLTEAFF.

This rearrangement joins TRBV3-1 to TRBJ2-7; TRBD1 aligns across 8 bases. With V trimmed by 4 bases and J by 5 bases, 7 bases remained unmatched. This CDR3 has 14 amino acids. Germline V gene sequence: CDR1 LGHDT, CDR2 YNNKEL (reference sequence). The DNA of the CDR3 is TGTGCCAGCAGCCGGTTGGGACAGGTCCACGAGCAGTACTTC. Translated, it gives CASSRLGQVHEQYF.

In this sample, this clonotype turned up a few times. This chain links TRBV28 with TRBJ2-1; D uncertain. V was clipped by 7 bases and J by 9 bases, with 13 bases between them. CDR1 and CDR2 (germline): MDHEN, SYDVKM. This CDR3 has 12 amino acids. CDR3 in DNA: TGTGCCAGCACCTCAACAAGGGTTGAGCAGTTCTTC. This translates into CASTSTRVEQFF.

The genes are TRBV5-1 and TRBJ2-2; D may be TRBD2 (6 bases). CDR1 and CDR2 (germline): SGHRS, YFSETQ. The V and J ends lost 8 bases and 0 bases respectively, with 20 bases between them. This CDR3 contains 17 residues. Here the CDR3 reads CASRRRDLNANTGELFF. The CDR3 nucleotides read TGCGCCAGTAGACGACGGGACTTAAACGCGAACACCGGGGAGCTGTTTTTT.

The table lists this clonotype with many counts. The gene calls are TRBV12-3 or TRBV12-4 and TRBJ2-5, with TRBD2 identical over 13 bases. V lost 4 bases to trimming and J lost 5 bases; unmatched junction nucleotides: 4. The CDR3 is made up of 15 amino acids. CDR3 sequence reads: CASSSGLAGDETQYF. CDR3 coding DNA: TGTGCCAGCAGTTCCGGACTAGCGGGAGATGAGACCCAGTACTTC.

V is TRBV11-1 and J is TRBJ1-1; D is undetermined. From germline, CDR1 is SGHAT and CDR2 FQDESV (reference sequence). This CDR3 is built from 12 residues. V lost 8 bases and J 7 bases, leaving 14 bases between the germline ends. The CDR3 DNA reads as TGTGCCAGCCGCCGCAGTCCGGGTGAAGCTTTCTTT. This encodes CASRRSPGEAFF.

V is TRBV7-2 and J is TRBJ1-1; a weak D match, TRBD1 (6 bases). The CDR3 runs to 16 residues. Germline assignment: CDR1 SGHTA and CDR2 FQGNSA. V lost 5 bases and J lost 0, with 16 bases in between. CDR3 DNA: TGTGCCAGCAGCCGAAGGGGGTCGGCTATGAACACTGAAGCTTTCTTT. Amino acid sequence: CASSRRGSAMNTEAFF.

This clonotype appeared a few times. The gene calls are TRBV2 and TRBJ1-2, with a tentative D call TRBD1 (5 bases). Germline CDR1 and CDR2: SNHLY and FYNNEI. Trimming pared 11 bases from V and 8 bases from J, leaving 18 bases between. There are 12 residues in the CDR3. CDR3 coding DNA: TGTGCCTTTCGGACCCGGGGCGGCGGCTACACCTTC. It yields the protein CAFRTRGGGYTF.

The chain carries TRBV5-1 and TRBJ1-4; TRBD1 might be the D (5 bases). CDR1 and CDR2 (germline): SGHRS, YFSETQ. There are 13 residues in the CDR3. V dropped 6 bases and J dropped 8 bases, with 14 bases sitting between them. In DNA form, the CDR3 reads TGCGCCAGCAATCGGGACCGGTTAGAAAAACTGTTTTTT. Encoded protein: CASNRDRLEKLFF. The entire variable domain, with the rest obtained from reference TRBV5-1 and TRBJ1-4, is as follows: KAGVTQTPRYLIKTRGQQVTLSCSPISGHRSVSWYQQTPGQGLQFLFEYFSETQRNKGNFPGRFSGRQFSNSRSEMNVSTLELGDSALYLCASNRDRLEKLFFGSGTQLSVL.

This CDR3 reads CSVSQGSNRNIQYF. In DNA form, the CDR3 reads TGCAGTGTTTCACAGGGGTCTAACAGGAACATTCAGTACTTC. The rearrangement uses TRBV20-1 and TRBJ2-4, with 7 bases fitting TRBD1. The CDR3 is made up of 14 amino acids. The ends lost 7 bases at V and 7 bases at J; junction bases unmatched: 13. CDR1 and CDR2 (germline): DFQATT, SNEGSKA (reference sequence).

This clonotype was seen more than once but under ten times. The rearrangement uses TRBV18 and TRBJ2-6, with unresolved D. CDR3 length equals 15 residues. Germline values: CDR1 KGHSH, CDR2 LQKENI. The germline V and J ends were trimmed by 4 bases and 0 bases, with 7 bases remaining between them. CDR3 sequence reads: CASSRVVSGANVLTF. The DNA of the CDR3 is TGTGCCAGCTCACGGGTAGTCTCTGGGGCCAACGTCCTGACTTTC.

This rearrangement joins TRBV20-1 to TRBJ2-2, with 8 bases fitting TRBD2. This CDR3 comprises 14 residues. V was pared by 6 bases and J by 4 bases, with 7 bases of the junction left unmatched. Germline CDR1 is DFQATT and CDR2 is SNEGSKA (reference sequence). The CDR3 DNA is TGCAGTGCAGATAGCGGGAAAGCCACCGGGGAGCTGTTTTTT. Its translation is CSADSGKATGELFF.

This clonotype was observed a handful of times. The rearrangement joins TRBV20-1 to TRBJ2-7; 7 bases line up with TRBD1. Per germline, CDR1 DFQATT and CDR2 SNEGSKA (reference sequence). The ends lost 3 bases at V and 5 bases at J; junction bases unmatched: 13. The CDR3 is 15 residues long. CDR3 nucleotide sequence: TGCAGTGCTAGGTTACCAGGGACAGCATTACACGAGCAGTACTTC. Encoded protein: CSARLPGTALHEQYF.

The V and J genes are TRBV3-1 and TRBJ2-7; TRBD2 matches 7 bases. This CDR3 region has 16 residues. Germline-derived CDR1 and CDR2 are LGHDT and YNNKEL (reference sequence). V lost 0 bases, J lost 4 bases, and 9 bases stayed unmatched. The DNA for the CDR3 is TGTGCCAGCAGCCAAGACATTGGCGGGAGAGGTTACGAGCAGTACTTC. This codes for CASSQDIGGRGYEQYF.

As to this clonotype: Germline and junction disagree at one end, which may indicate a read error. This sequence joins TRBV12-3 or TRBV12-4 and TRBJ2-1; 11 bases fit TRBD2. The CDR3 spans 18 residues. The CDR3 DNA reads TGTGCCAGCTGTTTTGGGCTAGCGGGAGGTGTCATTACCGATGAGCAGTTCTTC. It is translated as CASCFGLAGGVITDEQFF.